This T cell receptor (beta chain) stems from a study of blood T cell repertoires in COVID-19. The overall study: Sources were T cells, B-cell-depleted T cells, or PBMCs; the material itself was cDNA or gDNA.

In the source study's methods: Reference gene primer amplification gave nucleated cell count estimates. Here immunoSEQ multiplex PCR was the method, and the copy in TCRdb shows in-frame clones only, minus some. V and J calls and clone size are copied from that table; D and trimming were computed from the DNA. This sample has some 250,000 clones; over 70% occur once, and the top ten carry roughly 7.9%. The CDR3 consists of 16 residues. CDR1 and CDR2 from the germline V gene are SGDLS and YYNGEE. The trim removed 0 bases at V and 3 bases at J, leaving 7 bases unmatched. The chain recombines TRBV9 with TRBJ2-3; 7 bases line up with TRBD2. The sequence came from a woman at least 80 years old with acute or convalescent COVID-19. Material for sequencing was peripheral blood. CDR3 in DNA: TGTGCCAGCAGCGTAGCTTCCGGGACTAATACAGATACGCAGTATTTT. This sequence encodes CASSVASGTNTDTQYF.